This is a list of T cell receptor beta chains from one sample in a study of blood T cell repertoires in COVID-19. Measured with immunoSEQ multiplex PCR; TCRdb has only the in-frame clones, and not every one. The sample lists 300,000 to 450,000 clones, approximately 87% occurring once. The sequenced material came from peripheral blood. The receptors were sampled from a woman aged 55-69 years with COVID-19, enrolled during active disease. Both conserved end residues are part of each CDR3. A D gene is named only where the DNA matches it firmly. Size values are once, few and many counts, or a class for expanded clones, and some rows have none.

-	TRBV7-9	TRBJ1-2	-	CASSLNGGYTF	TGTGCCAGCAGCTTAAACGGTGGCTACACCTTC
many	TRBV28	TRBJ2-1	-	CASSMGSVDTSYNEQFF	TGTGCCAGCAGTATGGGTTCCGTGGACACCTCCTACAATGAGCAGTTCTTC
-	TRBV28	TRBJ1-1	-	CASSLWGAGVNTEAFF	TGTGCCAGCAGTTTATGGGGGGCTGGGGTGAACACTGAAGCTTTCTTT
-	TRBV7-8	TRBJ1-2	-	CASSPTDRRNGYTF	TGTGCCAGCAGCCCCACCGACAGGCGCAATGGCTACACCTTC
-	TRBV27	TRBJ2-3	-	CASSFVQGITVDTQYF	TGTGCCAGCAGTTTCGTACAGGGAATCACAGTGGATACGCAGTATTTT
-	TRBV2	TRBJ2-7	-	CASSEAGGPHEQYF	TGTGCCAGCAGTGAAGCGGGGGGGCCCCACGAGCAGTACTTC
-	TRBV7-8	TRBJ1-6	TRBD1	CASSLETGISPLHF	TGTGCCAGCAGCTTAGAGACAGGGATTTCACCCCTCCACTTT
few	TRBV3-1/TRBV3-2	TRBJ1-1	-	CASRYAMNTEAFF	TGTGCCAGCAGGTATGCGATGAACACTGAAGCTTTCTTT
once	TRBV6-5	TRBJ2-3	TRBD1	CASSWTGSRSDTQYF	TGTGCCAGCAGCTGGACAGGGAGTCGGTCGGATACGCAGTATTTT
-	TRBV5-1	TRBJ2-3	-	CASSLEQLWDTQYF	TGCGCCAGCAGCTTGGAGCAACTCTGGGATACGCAGTATTTT
-	TRBV2	TRBJ1-4	-	CASSFTGRNEKLFF	TGTGCCAGCAGTTTCACAGGGCGTAATGAAAAACTGTTTTTT
-	TRBV6-4	TRBJ1-2	TRBD1	CASSRDRGSDGYTF	TGTGCCAGCAGTAGGGACAGGGGGTCGGATGGCTACACCTTC
few	TRBV7-9	TRBJ1-2	-	CASSLSPLYGYTF	TGTGCCAGCAGCTTGAGCCCCCTCTATGGCTACACCTTC
-	TRBV9	TRBJ2-1	TRBD2	CASSVASGYPNEQFF	TGTGCCAGCAGCGTAGCTAGCGGGTACCCCAATGAGCAGTTCTTC
-	TRBV18	TRBJ1-1	TRBD1	CASSRTGERAFF	TGTGCCAGCTCAAGGACAGGGGAAAGGGCTTTCTTT
once	TRBV13	TRBJ1-1	TRBD1	CASSFGQGIEAFF	TGTGCCAGCAGCTTTGGACAGGGGATTGAAGCTTTCTTT
once	TRBV7-2	TRBJ1-1	TRBD1	CASTTGVSDTEAFF	TGTGCCAGCACGACAGGGGTATCGGACACTGAAGCTTTCTTT
-	TRBV14	TRBJ1-2	TRBD1	CASSQWTGRAGGYTF	TGTGCCAGCAGCCAGTGGACAGGCCGAGCAGGTGGCTACACCTTC
-	TRBV6-2/TRBV6-3	TRBJ1-4	TRBD1	CASSSWTGREKLFF	TGTGCCAGCAGTTCCTGGACAGGGAGAGAAAAACTGTTTTTT
-	TRBV28	TRBJ1-5	-	CASSYSNQPQHF	TGTGCCAGCAGCTATAGCAATCAGCCCCAGCATTTT
-	TRBV27	TRBJ2-7	TRBD1	CASRDRSSSYEQYF	TGTGCCAGCAGGGACAGGTCTAGCTCCTACGAGCAGTACTTC
-	TRBV18	TRBJ2-7	TRBD2	CASSPPTSGAYEQYF	TGTGCCAGCTCACCACCGACTAGCGGGGCCTACGAGCAGTACTTC
-	TRBV3-1/TRBV3-2	TRBJ1-5	-	CASSQNVAGQPQHF	TGTGCCAGCAGCCAAAACGTCGCCGGTCAGCCCCAGCATTTT
once	TRBV30	TRBJ1-4	-	CAWTRERATNEKLFF	TGTGCCTGGACAAGAGAGAGGGCAACTAATGAAAAACTGTTTTTT
-	TRBV5-5	TRBJ1-2	-	CASSLRGDGGIGESYGYTF	TGTGCCAGCAGCTTGCGTGGAGACGGGGGGATTGGGGAAAGCTATGGCTACACCTTC
-	TRBV19	TRBJ1-1	-	CASNPGLMNTEAFF	TGTGCCAGTAATCCAGGCCTTATGAACACTGAAGCTTTCTTT